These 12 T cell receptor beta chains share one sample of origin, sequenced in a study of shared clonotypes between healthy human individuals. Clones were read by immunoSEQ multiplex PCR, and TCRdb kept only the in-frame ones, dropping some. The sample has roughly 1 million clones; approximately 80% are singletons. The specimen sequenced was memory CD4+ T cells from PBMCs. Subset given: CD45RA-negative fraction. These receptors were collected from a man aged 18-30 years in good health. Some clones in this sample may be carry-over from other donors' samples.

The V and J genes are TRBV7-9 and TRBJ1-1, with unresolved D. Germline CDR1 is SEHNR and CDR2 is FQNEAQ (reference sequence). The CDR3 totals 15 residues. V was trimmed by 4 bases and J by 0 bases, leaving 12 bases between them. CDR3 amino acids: CASSSPRRLNTEAFF. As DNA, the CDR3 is TGTGCCAGCAGCTCCCCCAGGAGGTTGAACACTGAAGCTTTCTTT.

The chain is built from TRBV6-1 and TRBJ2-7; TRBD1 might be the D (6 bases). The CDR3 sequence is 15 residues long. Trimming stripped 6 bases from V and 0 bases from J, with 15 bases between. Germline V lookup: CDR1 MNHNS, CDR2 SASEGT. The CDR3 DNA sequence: TGTGCCAGCAGCCTAGGGCAGGGGAGCTCCTACGAGCAGTACTTC. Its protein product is CASSLGQGSSYEQYF.

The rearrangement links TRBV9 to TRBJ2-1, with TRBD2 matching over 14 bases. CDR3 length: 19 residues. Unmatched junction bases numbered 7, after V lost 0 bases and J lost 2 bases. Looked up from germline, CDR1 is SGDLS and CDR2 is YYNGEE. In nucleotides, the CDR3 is TGTGCCAGCAGCGTAGACGGGACTAGCGGGAGTGGGCCCTACAATGAGCAGTTCTTC. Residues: CASSVDGTSGSGPYNEQFF.

The CDR3 protein is CASSLSPGGSVPYEQYF. The CDR3 DNA reads as TGTGCCAGCAGTTTATCCCCTGGCGGGAGCGTTCCCTACGAGCAGTACTTC. The chain recombines TRBV27 with TRBJ2-7, with TRBD2 identical over 7 bases. The V segment lost 0 bases and the J segment 2 bases; nucleotides outside the gene matches: 10. Germline CDR1 MNHEY, CDR2 SMNVEV (reference sequence). The CDR3 spans 17 residues.

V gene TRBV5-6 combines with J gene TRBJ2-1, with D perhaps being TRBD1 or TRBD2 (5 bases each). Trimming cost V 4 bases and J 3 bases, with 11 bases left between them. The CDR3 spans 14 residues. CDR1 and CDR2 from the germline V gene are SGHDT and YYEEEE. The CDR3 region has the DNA TGTGCCAGCAGCCCCGGGACGCGCTACAATGAGCAGTTCTTC. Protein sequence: CASSPGTRYNEQFF.

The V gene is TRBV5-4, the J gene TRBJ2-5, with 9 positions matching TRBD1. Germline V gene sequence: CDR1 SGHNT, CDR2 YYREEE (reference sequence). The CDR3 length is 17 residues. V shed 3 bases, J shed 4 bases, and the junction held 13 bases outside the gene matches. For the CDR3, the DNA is TGTGCCAGCAGCTACGGACAGGGGCCCCGGTTAGGAGAGACCCAGTACTTC. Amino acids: CASSYGQGPRLGETQYF.

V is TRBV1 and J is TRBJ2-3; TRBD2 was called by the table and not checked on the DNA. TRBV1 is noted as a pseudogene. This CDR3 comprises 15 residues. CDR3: CTSSQAWRRTDTQYF. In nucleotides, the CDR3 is TGCACCAGCAGCCAGGCGTGGCGGCGCACAGATACGCAGTATTTT.

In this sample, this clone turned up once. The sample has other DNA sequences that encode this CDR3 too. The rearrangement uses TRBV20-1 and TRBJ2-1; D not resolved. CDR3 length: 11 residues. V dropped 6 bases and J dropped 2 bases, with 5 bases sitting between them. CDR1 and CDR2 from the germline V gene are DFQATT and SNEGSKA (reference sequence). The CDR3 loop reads CSARPYNEQFF. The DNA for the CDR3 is TGCAGTGCGAGGCCCTACAATGAGCAGTTCTTC.

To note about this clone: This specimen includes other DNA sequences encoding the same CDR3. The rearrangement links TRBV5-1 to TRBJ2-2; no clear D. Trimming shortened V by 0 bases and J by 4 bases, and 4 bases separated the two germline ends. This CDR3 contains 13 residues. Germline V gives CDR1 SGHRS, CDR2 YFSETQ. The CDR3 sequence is CASSLGGTGELFF. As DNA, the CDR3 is TGCGCCAGCAGCTTGGGGGGCACCGGGGAGCTGTTTTTT.

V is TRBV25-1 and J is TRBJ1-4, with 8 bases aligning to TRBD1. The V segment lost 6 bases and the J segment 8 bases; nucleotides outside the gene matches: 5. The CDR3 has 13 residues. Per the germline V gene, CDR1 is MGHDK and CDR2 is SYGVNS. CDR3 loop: CASRDRVGEKLFF. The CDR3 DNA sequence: TGTGCCAGCAGGGACAGGGTTGGGGAAAAACTGTTTTTT.

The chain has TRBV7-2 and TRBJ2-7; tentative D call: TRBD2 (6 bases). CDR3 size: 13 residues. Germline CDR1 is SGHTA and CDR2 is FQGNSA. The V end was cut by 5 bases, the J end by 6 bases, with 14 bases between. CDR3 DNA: TGTGCCAGCAGCGCGGGACCAGCCCGCGAGCAGTACTTC. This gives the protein CASSAGPAREQYF. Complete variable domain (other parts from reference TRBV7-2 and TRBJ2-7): GAGVSQSPSNKVTEKGKDVELRCDPISGHTALYWYRQSLGQGLEFLIYFQGNSAPDKSGLPSDRFSAERTGGSVSTLTIQRTQQEDSAVYLCASSAGPAREQYFGPGTRLTVT.

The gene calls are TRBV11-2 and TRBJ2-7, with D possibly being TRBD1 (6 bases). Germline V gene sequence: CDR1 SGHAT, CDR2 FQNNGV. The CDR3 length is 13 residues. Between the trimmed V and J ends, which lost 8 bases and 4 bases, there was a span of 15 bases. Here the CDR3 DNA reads TGTGCCAGCTCCCGGGACACGGGGTACGAGCAGTACTTC. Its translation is CASSRDTGYEQYF.